A single sample is the source of the 15 T cell receptor beta chains below, sequenced in a study of cytomegalovirus exposure and HLA in healthy donors. The data were produced by immunoSEQ multiplex PCR, yet TCRdb's version contains in-frame clones alone and is incomplete. The table includes 170,000 or so clones, roughly 85% detected once. The sample consisted of PBMCs. All receptors derive from a man aged 18 to 30 in good health and CMV-seropositive.

The chain recombines TRBV27 with TRBJ1-1; a weak D match, TRBD1 (6 bases). The germline gives CDR1 MNHEY, CDR2 SMNVEV (reference sequence). Trimming left V 6 bases short and J 0 bases short, with 14 bases between. The CDR3 runs to 15 residues. CDR3: CASSTYGGLNTEAFF. In DNA form, the CDR3 reads TGTGCCAGCAGCACTTATGGGGGCCTGAACACTGAAGCTTTCTTT.

The chain has TRBV12-2 and TRBJ2-5; the D segment call TRBD2 is taken from the table without a DNA check. TRBV12-2 is designated a pseudogene. The CDR3 has 14 amino acids. CDR3 amino acids: CASRVPGDVETQYF. The CDR3 DNA is TGTGCAAGTCGCGTTCCCGGGGATGTAGAGACCCAGTACTTC.

V is TRBV9 and J is TRBJ1-2; D not resolved. This CDR3 is 16 amino acids long. V was cut by 4 bases and J by 0 bases, with 16 bases left in between. In germline, CDR1 is SGDLS, CDR2 YYNGEE. The CDR3 DNA sequence: TGTGCCAGCAGCCCGAGGAGGAGTGAAGCTAACTATGGCTACACCTTC. It encodes CASSPRRSEANYGYTF. The entire variable domain, with the rest obtained from reference TRBV9 and TRBJ1-2, is as follows: DSGVTQTPKHLITATGQRVTLRCSPRSGDLSVYWYQQSLDQGLQFLIQYYNGEERAKGNILERFSAQQFPDLHSELNLSSLELGDSALYFCASSPRRSEANYGYTFGSGTRLTVV.

The chain carries TRBV19 and TRBJ1-1, with 7 nucleotides matching TRBD1. Germline values: CDR1 LNHDA, CDR2 SQIVND (reference sequence). V lost 5 bases to trimming and J lost 0 bases; unmatched junction nucleotides: 9. This CDR3 has 16 amino acids. The CDR3 sequence is CASSADRALMNTEAFF. The CDR3 DNA reads TGTGCCAGTAGTGCCGACAGGGCACTCATGAACACTGAAGCTTTCTTT.

This clone was seen only once. The V gene is TRBV5-6, the J gene TRBJ1-3; 10 nucleotides line up with TRBD1. The junction had 7 bases not matched to a gene; V was cut back by 4 bases and J by 0 bases. Germline CDR1 and CDR2: SGHDT and YYEEEE. The CDR3 length is 17 residues. As DNA, the CDR3 is TGTGCCAGCAGCGGCCCCGGGACAGGGGTCTCTGGAAACACCATATATTTT. Translating gives CASSGPGTGVSGNTIYF.

J is TRBJ1-1 and V is TRBV19; D is unresolved. V was shortened by 4 bases and J by 1 base, with 7 bases between the two germline ends. The CDR3 spans 13 residues. From germline, CDR1 is LNHDA and CDR2 SQIVND (reference sequence). CDR3 sequence: CASSTTKNTEAFF. In DNA, the CDR3 is TGTGCCAGTAGTACAACAAAGAACACTGAAGCTTTCTTT. The variable domain in full, with the rest retrieved from reference TRBV19 and TRBJ1-1, is DGGITQSPKYLFRKEGQNVTLSCEQNLNHDAMYWYRQDPGQGLRLIYYSQIVNDFQKGDIAEGYSVSREKKESFPLTVTSAQKNPTAFYLCASSTTKNTEAFFGQGTRLTVV.

The chain recombines TRBV18 with TRBJ2-1, with 10 nucleotides matching TRBD2. J was trimmed by 7 bases and V by 3 bases; bases with no gene match: 15. Germline CDR1 reads KGHSH; CDR2 reads LQKENI. The CDR3 has 18 residues. CDR3 sequence reads: CASSPGWGLGLASNEQFF. The CDR3 DNA follows: TGTGCCAGCTCACCTGGCTGGGGCTTGGGACTAGCGTCTAATGAGCAGTTCTTC.

The chain is built from TRBV7-9 and TRBJ1-1; 7 bases align to TRBD1. This CDR3 contains 15 residues. From germline, CDR1 is SEHNR and CDR2 FQNEAQ (reference sequence). After removal of 2 bases from V and 0 bases from J, the junction contained 3 bases not matched to a gene. The CDR3 sequence is CASSLRGGVNTEAFF. CDR3 bases: TGTGCCAGCAGCTTAAGAGGGGGCGTGAACACTGAAGCTTTCTTT.

There are a few counts of this clone. The V call is TRBV5-6, the J call TRBJ1-2, with 10 bases that match TRBD1. This CDR3 is built from 12 residues. Trimming cost V 5 bases and J 6 bases; bases outside gene matches: 1. Looked up from germline, CDR1 is SGHDT and CDR2 is YYEEEE. The CDR3 reads CASRTGGNGYTF. CDR3 bases: TGTGCCAGCAGGACAGGGGGCAATGGCTACACCTTC.

The chain carries TRBV27 and TRBJ2-7; 11 nucleotides agree with TRBD1. This CDR3 spans 15 amino acids. Germline CDR1 reads MNHEY; CDR2 reads SMNVEV (reference sequence). V lost 2 bases and J lost 4; bases outside the gene matches: 4. The CDR3 sequence: CASSLTRDRGYEQYF. In DNA form, the CDR3 reads TGTGCCAGCAGTTTAACCCGGGACAGGGGGTACGAGCAGTACTTC.

This clone turned up a few times. The chain has TRBV2 and TRBJ2-7; 7 positions match TRBD2. Germline assignment: CDR1 SNHLY and CDR2 FYNNEI. Losses at the gene ends were 4 bases for V and 0 bases for J; bases not matched to a gene: 3. This CDR3 has 14 residues. CDR3 sequence: CASSVREDSYEQYF. For the CDR3, the DNA is TGTGCCAGCAGTGTCCGGGAGGACTCCTACGAGCAGTACTTC.

The chain uses TRBV6-1 and TRBJ1-5, with TRBD1 identical over 8 bases. V lost 10 bases to trimming and J lost 9 bases; unmatched junction nucleotides: 11. The CDR3 has 13 amino acids. CDR1 is MNHNS and CDR2 is SASEGT in the germline V gene. CDR3 in DNA: TGTGCCACCACAGGGGGAGCGGTGGGGCCCCAGCATTTT. Translated: CATTGGAVGPQHF.

The chain employs TRBV28 and TRBJ2-5; 13 nucleotides agree with TRBD2. J was trimmed by 3 bases and V by 5 bases; bases with no gene match: 3. Per the germline V gene, CDR1 is MDHEN and CDR2 is SYDVKM. The CDR3 contains 15 residues. Here the CDR3 DNA reads TGTGCCAGCAGTCGAACTAGCGGGGGGGAAGAGACCCAGTACTTC. Translating it yields CASSRTSGGEETQYF.

This clone was counted a few times. The CDR3 bases are TGTGCCAGCAGCTTAGAAAGAGGGGGCTCGACAGGGACCTACGAGCAGTACTTC. It is translated as CASSLERGGSTGTYEQYF. The chain recombines TRBV11-3 with TRBJ2-7, with 7 bases matching TRBD1. Trimming took 0 bases from V and 2 from J; bases not matched to a gene: 13. The CDR3 length is 18 residues. Germline CDR1 and CDR2: SGHNT and YENEEA.

The chain employs TRBV5-1 and TRBJ2-7, with 7 bases fitting TRBD1. Looked up from germline, CDR1 is SGHRS and CDR2 is YFSETQ. The CDR3 runs to 16 residues. V lost 2 bases, J lost 4 bases, and 12 bases stayed unmatched. CDR3 sequence reads: CASSFGDSTGLYEQYF. The CDR3 DNA reads TGCGCCAGCAGCTTTGGGGACAGTACTGGGCTGTACGAGCAGTACTTC.